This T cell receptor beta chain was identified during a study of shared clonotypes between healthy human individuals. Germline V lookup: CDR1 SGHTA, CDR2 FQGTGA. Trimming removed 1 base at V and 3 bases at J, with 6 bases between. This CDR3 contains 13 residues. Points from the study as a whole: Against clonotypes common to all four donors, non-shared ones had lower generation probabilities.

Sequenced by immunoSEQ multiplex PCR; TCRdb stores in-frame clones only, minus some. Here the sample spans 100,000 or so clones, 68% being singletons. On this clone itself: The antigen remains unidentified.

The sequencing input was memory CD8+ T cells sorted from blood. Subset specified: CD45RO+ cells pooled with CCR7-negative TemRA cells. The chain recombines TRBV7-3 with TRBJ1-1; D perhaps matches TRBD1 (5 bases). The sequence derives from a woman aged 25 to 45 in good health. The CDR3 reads CASSLKGDTEAFF. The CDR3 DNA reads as TGTGCCAGCAGCTTAAAAGGGGACACTGAAGCTTTCTTT.